A single sample is the source of the 19 T cell receptor beta chains below, sequenced in a study of blood T cell repertoires in COVID-19. Using immunoSEQ multiplex PCR, the repertoire was profiled, and TCRdb retains in-frame clones only, with some absent. This sample has about 170,000 clones; 70% to 90% occur once, and the top ten carry about 2.5%. Source material: peripheral blood. The receptor set was obtained from a woman older than 75 with COVID-19, enrolled during active disease.

The V gene is TRBV11-2, the J gene TRBJ2-5; D is perhaps TRBD2 (7 bases). Trimming took off 5 bases at V and 2 bases at J, with 12 bases between the two ends. CDR3 size: 14 residues. CDR1 and CDR2 (germline): SGHAT, FQNNGV. Here the CDR3 reads CASSAKGGQETQYF. The CDR3 DNA follows: TGTGCCAGCAGCGCGAAGGGGGGGCAAGAGACCCAGTACTTC.

The V gene is TRBV5-1, the J gene TRBJ1-1, with 7 bases identical to TRBD1. The junction had 5 bases not matched to a gene; V was cut back by 3 bases and J by 6 bases. Germline lookup yields CDR1 SGHRS and CDR2 YFSETQ. The CDR3 loop spans 13 amino acids. The CDR3 DNA sequence: TGCGCCAGCAGCTCAGGGGGTACCTCTGAAGCTTTCTTT. Protein product: CASSSGGTSEAFF.

V gene TRBV6-5 combines with J gene TRBJ2-5, with D perhaps TRBD2 (5 bases). Germline V lookup: CDR1 MNHEY, CDR2 SVGAGI. The CDR3 has 13 residues. V lost 4 bases and J 6 bases, leaving 12 bases between the germline ends. CDR3 region: CASSWSGEKTQYF. The CDR3 nucleotides read TGTGCCAGCAGTTGGTCCGGGGAAAAGACCCAGTACTTC.

CDR3 in amino acids: CASSGISGRGGDTQYF. The CDR3 nucleotides read TGTGCCAGCAGTGGCATTAGCGGGCGGGGGGGCGATACGCAGTATTTT. The rearrangement joins TRBV25-1 to TRBJ2-3, with 9 bases fitting TRBD2. There are 16 residues in the CDR3. The V segment lost 4 bases and the J segment 6 bases; nucleotides outside the gene matches: 11. CDR1 is MGHDK and CDR2 is SYGVNS in the germline V gene.

The V and J genes are TRBV3-1 (or the pseudogene TRBV3-2) and TRBJ2-3; D not certain. The germline V and J ends were trimmed by 2 bases and 2 bases, with 11 bases remaining between them. The CDR3 runs 15 residues. The germline V gene encodes CDR1 LGHDT and CDR2 YNNKEL (reference sequence). Here the CDR3 DNA reads TGTGCCAGCAGCCAACGGAGCCTATACACAGATACGCAGTATTTT. It is translated as CASSQRSLYTDTQYF.

The gene calls are TRBV5-1 and TRBJ2-7; 7 bases map to TRBD2. From germline, CDR1 is SGHRS and CDR2 YFSETQ. Trimming at V came to 4 bases and at J to 7 bases, leaving 14 bases not matched to a gene. The CDR3 totals 15 residues. CDR3 sequence reads: CASSPRASGEGEQYF. The CDR3 DNA is TGCGCCAGCAGCCCAAGGGCTAGCGGCGAAGGGGAGCAGTACTTC.

The chain combines TRBV5-1 with TRBJ1-1; D is possibly TRBD1 (5 bases). The CDR3 runs 14 residues. Germline CDR1 reads SGHRS; CDR2 reads YFSETQ. Deletions cut 4 bases from V and 1 base from J, with 11 bases between. The CDR3 DNA is TGCGCCAGCAGCGCCGGGACTGGGAACACTGAAGCTTTCTTT. Translation gives CASSAGTGNTEAFF.

This chain uses TRBV2 with TRBJ2-2; tentatively, D is TRBD2 (6 bases). V gave up 5 bases and J gave up 0 bases, with 10 bases separating them. Per the germline V gene, CDR1 is SNHLY and CDR2 is FYNNEI. This CDR3 has 15 amino acids. The CDR3 DNA sequence: TGTGCCAGCAGTAGCCTAGCGTCGAACACCGGGGAGCTGTTTTTT. Protein sequence: CASSSLASNTGELFF.

The chain employs TRBV6-5 and TRBJ2-5, with 7 bases matching TRBD1. CDR3 length: 14 residues. CDR1 and CDR2 from the germline V gene are MNHEY and SVGAGI. The V gene end was trimmed by 6 bases and the J gene end by 6 bases; junction bases not matched to a gene: 10. This chain's CDR3 is CASSGDRRSQTQYF. In DNA form, the CDR3 reads TGTGCCAGCAGCGGGGACAGACGCTCCCAGACCCAGTACTTC.

The chain combines TRBV19 with TRBJ1-2; 7 bases line up with TRBD1. V was clipped by 3 bases and J by 2 bases; unmatched bases: 6. Germline assignment: CDR1 LNHDA and CDR2 SQIVND (reference sequence). The CDR3 is 15 residues long. CDR3 region: CASSITGVSNYGYTF. CDR3 coding DNA: TGTGCCAGTAGTATTACAGGGGTGTCCAACTATGGCTACACCTTC.

The table lists this clone with a few counts. The CDR3 DNA sequence: TGTGCCAGTAGTAGCAGACAGGGAGCCCCTGAAAAACTGTTTTTT. It codes for CASSSRQGAPEKLFF. The chain couples TRBV19 to TRBJ1-4, with TRBD1 matching over 7 bases. Germline V gene lookup returns CDR1 LNHDA and CDR2 SQIVND (reference sequence). V dropped 4 bases and J dropped 7; count of bases not matched to a gene: 9. The CDR3 loop spans 15 amino acids.

This clone came up a few times. The genes are TRBV4-2 and TRBJ1-2; D remains unclear. Germline values: CDR1 LGHNA, CDR2 YNFKEQ. The CDR3 runs 14 residues. The ends were cut back, 0 bases at V and 4 bases at J, with 9 bases in the middle. The CDR3 loop reads CASSQEVFGYGYTF. For the CDR3, the DNA is TGTGCCAGCAGCCAAGAGGTATTCGGCTATGGCTACACCTTC.

This chain uses TRBV27 with TRBJ1-6; D not resolved. Germline V CDR1 and CDR2: MNHEY, SMNVEV (reference sequence). V was pared by 5 bases and J by 10 bases, with 15 bases between. This CDR3 spans 14 amino acids. The CDR3 nucleotides read TGTGCCAGCAGTCCCGAGGGTGTGAGGTCACCCCTCCACTTT. Its protein is CASSPEGVRSPLHF.

This clone has just one count. This sequence joins TRBV28 and TRBJ2-7; the D gene is possibly TRBD1 (6 bases). Trimming removed 3 bases at V and 6 bases at J, with 18 bases between. CDR1 is MDHEN and CDR2 is SYDVKM in the germline V gene. The CDR3 has 15 residues. CDR3 in amino acids: CASSFTTGLGFEQYF. Written as DNA, the CDR3 is TGTGCCAGCAGTTTTACGACAGGCCTGGGGTTCGAGCAGTACTTC.

This clone occurred a few times. V gene TRBV6-5 combines with J gene TRBJ1-6, with D unresolved. This CDR3 is 12 amino acids long. Germline assignment: CDR1 MNHEY and CDR2 SVGAGI. Trimming cost V 4 bases and J 6 bases, with 4 bases left between them. The chain's CDR3 is CASSLINSPLHF. CDR3 DNA sequence: TGTGCCAGCAGTTTAATTAATTCACCCCTCCACTTT.

CDR3 in amino acids: CASSISSIGYNEQFF. In nucleotides, the CDR3 is TGTGCCAGTAGTATTTCTAGCATTGGCTACAATGAGCAGTTCTTC. The V call is TRBV19, the J call TRBJ2-1, with D perhaps matching TRBD2 (5 bases). V was clipped by 3 bases and J by 3 bases, with 12 bases between them. Germline CDR1 and CDR2: LNHDA and SQIVND (reference sequence). This CDR3 contains 15 residues.

The genes are TRBV9 and TRBJ1-4; 7 nucleotides line up with TRBD1. This CDR3 region has 16 residues. V gave up 2 bases and J gave up 0 bases; unmatched junction bases: 4. Germline CDR1 SGDLS, CDR2 YYNGEE. The CDR3 nucleotides are TGTGCCAGCAGCGTCGAGGGGGCAGCAACTAATGAAAAACTGTTTTTT. Encoded protein: CASSVEGAATNEKLFF.

V is TRBV6-1 and J is TRBJ1-2; D is uncertain. The CDR3 runs 11 residues. Deletions cut 3 bases from V and 5 bases from J, with 4 bases between. Germline CDR1 MNHNS, CDR2 SASEGT. In DNA form, the CDR3 reads TGTGCCAGCAGTGATCCTTATGGCTACACCTTC. This codes for CASSDPYGYTF.

The genes are TRBV7-8 and TRBJ2-7; possible D gene TRBD1, 7 bases. The CDR3 length is 13 residues. The germline gives CDR1 SGHVS, CDR2 FQNEAQ. V shed 4 bases and J shed 6 bases, with 13 bases lying between them. The CDR3 here is CASSSQGGGEQYF. The CDR3 DNA follows: TGTGCCAGCAGCTCCCAGGGGGGCGGCGAGCAGTACTTC.